The T cell receptor (beta chain) under discussion was sequenced for a study of OX40 agonist ivuxolimab in advanced cancers. The method was immunoSEQ multiplex PCR; TCRdb's version includes in-frame clones alone and lacks a portion of them. The table has 90,000 to 95,000 clones, around 87% seen once; the top ten hold approximately 4.8%. This clone was counted once. Its target is unknown. In the same sample, other DNA sequences code for this CDR3. The CDR3 consists of 14 residues. Trimming cost V 2 bases and J 1 base, with 7 bases left between them. Germline CDR1 and CDR2: SGHRS and YFSETQ. General study results and limits: In the 0.1 to 3.0 mg/kg range, CD4+ and CD8+ blood T cells had expanded clonally by week 6.

The sequences come from CD4+ or CD8+ T cells sorted from blood, collected in a trial of the OX40 agonist ivuxolimab. The chain employs TRBV5-1 and TRBJ1-3; TRBD1 might be the D (6 bases). The clonotype originates from an adult with an advanced solid tumor such as melanoma, head and neck, liver or kidney cancer. The CDR3 loop reads CASSLGGSGNTIYF. The CDR3 region has the DNA TGCGCCAGCAGCTTAGGGGGGTCTGGAAACACCATATATTTT.